The 6 T cell receptor beta chains reported below all come from one sample, sequenced in a study of T cells in Graves' hyperthyroidism and ophthalmopathy. RNA transcripts provided the source from which TCR beta CDR3 regions were amplified. The study used the HTBI primer set for a first-round RT-PCR of the TCR CDR3. One entry per CDR3 protein results from TCRdb running MiXCR on the multiplex PCR reads. The table records hundreds of thousands of distinct CDR3 sequences, roughly 14% of them present only once. The sample comprised blood. The origin of the receptors is a man between 18 and 35 years old with Graves' ophthalmopathy.

As to this clonotype: It may be a read error: a sequence one base away is much more abundant. The J gene is TRBJ1-2, the V gene TRBV12-3 or TRBV12-4; the D gene is possibly TRBD1 (5 bases). This CDR3 has 15 residues. The CDR3 region is CANSLRRTTNYGYTF. The CDR3, as DNA: TGTGCCAACAGTCTGCGTAGGACAACCAACTATGGCTACACCTTC.

The sample holds many counts of this clonotype. The chain recombines TRBV12-3 or TRBV12-4 with TRBJ2-7, with unresolved D. V lost 3 bases and J 2 bases, leaving 11 bases between the germline ends. This CDR3 has 14 residues. The CDR3 loop reads CASSFRTVTYEQYF. As DNA, the CDR3 is TGTGCCAGCAGTTTCCGGACGGTAACCTACGAGCAGTACTTC.

This clonotype has a count of ten or more. V gene TRBV7-8 combines with J gene TRBJ1-6; the D gene is possibly TRBD1 (6 bases). The V end lost 5 bases, the J end lost 6 bases, and 26 bases lay between the germline ends. The CDR3 is 19 amino acids. The germline V gene has CDR1 SGHVS and CDR2 FQNEAQ. For the CDR3, the DNA is TGTGCCAGCAGCCCCTTTAGGGCTGGGAATCAGGACAGTAATTCACCCCTCCACTTT. Its translation is CASSPFRAGNQDSNSPLHF.

Remarks on this clonotype: This may arise from a read error, as a much more abundant clone is one base away. The chain couples TRBV11-2 to TRBJ2-2; D unclear. CDR1 and CDR2 from the germline V gene are SGHAT and FQNNGV. This CDR3 is 12 amino acids long. The DNA of the CDR3 is TGTACCAGCAGCTTGTCCGCCGGGGAGCTGTTTTTT. Its protein product is CTSSLSAGELFF.

This clonotype came up many times. The chain links TRBV10-3 to TRBJ1-1, with 10 positions matching TRBD1. V shed 8 bases, J shed 5 bases, and the junction held 5 bases outside the gene matches. The CDR3 runs 13 residues. Germline V gives CDR1 ENHRY, CDR2 SYGVKD. CDR3 DNA sequence: TGTGCCATCTTCCGGGACAGGGGAACTGAAGCTTTCTTT. Residues: CAIFRDRGTEAFF.

This clonotype was detected ten times or more. This chain uses TRBV5-1 with TRBJ2-1; 9 bases agree with TRBD2. This CDR3 spans 17 amino acids. Germline loops: CDR1 SGHRS, CDR2 YFSETQ. With V trimmed by 4 bases and J by 1 base, 9 bases remained unmatched. The CDR3 DNA reads as TGCGCCAGCAGCCTCTTAGCGGGAGTAGGTTCCTACAATGAGCAGTTCTTC. Protein product: CASSLLAGVGSYNEQFF.